This T cell receptor (beta chain) was retrieved from a study of metastatic and nonmetastatic thyroid tumors. V shed 4 bases, J shed 5 bases, and the junction held 8 bases outside the gene matches. The CDR3 has 14 amino acids. Germline V CDR1 and CDR2: SGHDT, YYEEEE. This clone was detected ten times or more. No patient had received any treatment before thyroid surgery. Via MiXCR, TCRdb re-called the PCR reads. Altogether around 30,000 clones are present, 18% being singletons, with the ten largest covering about 11%. This chain connects TRBV5-6 to TRBJ2-5; 7 nucleotides match TRBD2. This TCR came from a female donor with papillary thyroid cancer or a benign thyroid nodule (not recorded which). Some clones in this sample may be carry-over from other donors' samples. Source material: blood. The CDR3 reads CASSVPTSRETQYF. CDR3 bases: TGTGCCAGCAGCGTACCGACTAGCCGGGAGACCCAGTACTTC.